This section outlines one TCR beta chain sequence together with its context. The entry originates in a study of blood T cell repertoires in COVID-19. Overall study: COVID-19 samples collected from the United States, Italy and Spain covered acute and convalescent phases.

This CDR3 spans 13 amino acids. The V gene end was trimmed by 2 bases and the J gene end by 10 bases; junction bases not matched to a gene: 4. Germline values: CDR1 SNHLY, CDR2 FYNNEI. In the original processing: Amplification of reference gene primers was used by the study to estimate nucleated cell counts. TCRdb keeps only in-frame clones here, not all; method: immunoSEQ multiplex PCR. The DNA was the basis for D and trimming; V, J and clone size are from that table. In the table there are fewer than 110,000 clones, about 88% of which are singletons. The TCR was taken from a human donor in a cohort sampled during active COVID-19. This rearrangement joins TRBV2 to TRBJ2-1, with TRBD1 matching over 8 bases. Sequencing was done on a sample of peripheral blood. The CDR3 bases are TGTGCCAGCAGTGAACAGGGGGCCGGGGAGCAGTTCTTC. It codes for CASSEQGAGEQFF.